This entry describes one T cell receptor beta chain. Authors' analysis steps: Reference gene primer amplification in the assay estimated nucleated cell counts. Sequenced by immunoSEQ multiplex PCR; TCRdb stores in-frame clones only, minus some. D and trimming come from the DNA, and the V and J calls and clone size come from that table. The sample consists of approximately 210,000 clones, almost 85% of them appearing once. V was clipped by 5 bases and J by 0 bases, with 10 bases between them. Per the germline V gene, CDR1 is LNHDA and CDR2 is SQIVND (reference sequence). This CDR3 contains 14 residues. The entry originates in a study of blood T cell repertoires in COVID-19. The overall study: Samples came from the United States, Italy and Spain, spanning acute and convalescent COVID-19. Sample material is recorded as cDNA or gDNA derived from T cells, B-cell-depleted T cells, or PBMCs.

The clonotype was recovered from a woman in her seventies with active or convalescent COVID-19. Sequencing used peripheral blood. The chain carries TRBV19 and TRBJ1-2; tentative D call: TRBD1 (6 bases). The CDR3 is CASSLPGANYGYTF. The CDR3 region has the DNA TGTGCCAGTAGTCTACCAGGGGCTAACTATGGCTACACCTTC.